Listed below are T cell receptor beta chains from one sample, sequenced in a study of beta chain features in type 1 diabetes. Repertoires were generated with immunoSEQ multiplex PCR, while TCRdb's copy carries only in-frame clones and drops some. The data hold some 150,000 clones, with roughly an eighth observed a single time. Input material: central memory CD4+ T cells from blood. Receptor source: a man between 18 and 29 years old with type 1 diabetes. Both conserved end residues are part of each CDR3. The D gene is left open where the match is weak. The size entry is marked missing in some rows and otherwise reads once, few, many or a size class.

clone_size d_call j_call cdr3_length v_call cdr3_nt cdr3_aa
. . TRBJ1-2 14 TRBV6-5 TGTGCCAGCAGTTCCCCACAGGCGAACTATGGCTACACCTTC CASSSPQANYGYTF
. TRBD2 TRBJ2-3 18 TRBV9 TGTGCCAGCAGCGTCAACCCGACTAGCGGGGCCAGCACAGATACGCAGTATTTT CASSVNPTSGASTDTQYF
. TRBD2 TRBJ2-1 14 TRBV7-7 TGTGCTAGCAGCTTAGCCCGGGGGGGCGGTGAGCAGTTCTTC CASSLARGGGEQFF
few . TRBJ2-5 13 TRBV28 TGTGCCACCGGCTCTGGGTTACGAGAGACCCAGTACTTC CATGSGLRETQYF
. TRBD2 TRBJ2-7 14 TRBV6-5 TGTGCCAGCAGTTCCACGACTAGCGGGGAACATCAGTACTTC CASSSTTSGEHQYF
. . TRBJ2-7 15 TRBV21-1 TGTGCCAGCAGCAAATGGGACAGGGGCCGATGCGAGCAGTACTTC CASSKWDRGRCEQYF
. . TRBJ2-5 14 TRBV7-3 TGTGCCAGCAGCCACAAAGGGGGGCAAGAGACCCAGTACTTC CASSHKGGQETQYF
. TRBD1 TRBJ2-1 15 TRBV6-6 TGTGCCAGCAGTAAGGGACAGGGGGGGTACAATGAGCAGTTCTTC CASSKGQGGYNEQFF
. TRBD1 TRBJ2-4 18 TRBV2 TGTGCCAGCCAACCGGGACAGGCTTCGTGGGGGGCCAAAAACATTCAGTACTTC CASQPGQASWGAKNIQYF
. . TRBJ2-7 16 TRBV28 TGTGCCAGCAGTCCTGGAAGCTACTTAATGACCTACGAGCAGTACTTC CASSPGSYLMTYEQYF
few . TRBJ2-3 14 TRBV5-1 TGCGCCAGCAGCGACCAAATGTTGACAGATACGCAGTATTTT CASSDQMLTDTQYF
. . TRBJ2-5 13 TRBV5-1 TGCGCCAGCAGCTTCGTGGTCCAAGAGACCCAGTACTTC CASSFVVQETQYF
few . TRBJ2-5 13 TRBV4-1 TGCGCCAGCAGCTTTCAAGGGACCGGGGCCCAGTACTTC CASSFQGTGAQYF
few . TRBJ2-7 14 TRBV5-1 TGCGCCAGCAGCTTGTCGGGCGCGACCTACGAGCAGTACTTC CASSLSGATYEQYF
. TRBD2 TRBJ2-3 15 TRBV5-1 TGCGCCAGCAGCTTGGAAGCGGGGGTCGCAGATACGCAGTATTTT CASSLEAGVADTQYF
. . TRBJ1-4 15 TRBV15 TGTGCCACCAGCAGAGATGGGGCACCTAATGAAAAACTGTTTTTT CATSRDGAPNEKLFF
many TRBD1 TRBJ2-7 14 TRBV6-6 TGTGCCAGCAGGAAGGGACAGAGCTCCTACGAGCAGTACTTC CASRKGQSSYEQYF
few . TRBJ1-6 14 TRBV19 TGTGCCAGTAGTATGAAAGGGGGGGGTTCACCCCTCCACTTT CASSMKGGGSPLHF
. . TRBJ2-6 13 TRBV30 TGTGCCTGGAGTGTGGCTGGGGCCAACGTCCTGACTTTC CAWSVAGANVLTF
few . TRBJ1-2 14 TRBV18 TGTGCCAGCTCACCCATAAGCACTAACTATGGCTACACCTTC CASSPISTNYGYTF
few . TRBJ2-7 14 TRBV7-8 TGTGCCAGCAGCTTAGCGGTCAGCACCTACGAGCAGTACTTC CASSLAVSTYEQYF
. . TRBJ1-2 17 TRBV21-1 TGTGCCAGCAGCAAAGGGACAGGGGAAGGAGATGACTATGGCTACACCTTC CASSKGTGEGDDYGYTF
few . TRBJ1-6 14 TRBV7-6 TGTGCCAGCAGCCTGGACAGCTCTAATTCACCCCTCCACTTT CASSLDSSNSPLHF
few . TRBJ2-1 16 TRBV18 TGTGCCAGCTCACGGGGTCAGGACAACTCCTACAATGAGCAGTTCTTC CASSRGQDNSYNEQFF
few TRBD2 TRBJ2-1 16 TRBV5-1 TGCGCCAGCAGCTTGGCCTCGGGGGGAGACTACAATGAGCAGTTCTTC CASSLASGGDYNEQFF
. . TRBJ2-5 11 TRBV19 TGTGCCAGTTCCGATTGGGAGACCCAGTACTTC CASSDWETQYF
. TRBD1 TRBJ1-1 13 TRBV19 TGTGCCACCCGACAGGGGGCTTGGACTGAAGCTTTCTTT CATRQGAWTEAFF
few . TRBJ1-4 16 TRBV5-1 TGCGCCAGCAGCCTGGAGCCACAGAACCGGAATGAAAAACTGTTTTTT CASSLEPQNRNEKLFF
few . TRBJ2-1 11 TRBV20-1 TGCAGTGCTAGGAAGCTTGAGACGCAGTTCTTC CSARKLETQFF
. TRBD1 TRBJ1-2 17 TRBV4-1 TGCGCCAGCAGCCAACCAGCGAGGACAGGGGGCAGATATGGCTACACCTTC CASSQPARTGGRYGYTF
few . TRBJ2-6 17 TRBV19 TGTGCCAGTAGTATAGTGGCAGGGAACTCTGGGGCCAACGTCCTGACTTTC CASSIVAGNSGANVLTF
. TRBD2 TRBJ2-1 16 TRBV9 TGTGCCAGCAGCCCCCGTGGAGCGGGGGAGCACAATGAGCAGTTCTTC CASSPRGAGEHNEQFF
many . TRBJ2-5 15 TRBV4-1 TGCGCCAGCAGCCAGGGACATCGCCCTGGGGAGACCCAGTACTTC CASSQGHRPGETQYF
few TRBD1 TRBJ1-6 15 TRBV6-1 TGTGCCAGCAGCGCCGGGACAGGCTATAATTCACCCCTCCACTTT CASSAGTGYNSPLHF
. . TRBJ1-4 14 TRBV4-2 TGTGCCAGCAGCCCGACTCCCGGAGGCGAAAAACTGTTTTTT CASSPTPGGEKLFF
many TRBD1 TRBJ1-2 15 TRBV7-9 TGTGCCAGCAGCCCTAGGGACAGGGGATCAAATGGCTACACCTTC CASSPRDRGSNGYTF
. . TRBJ1-2 14 TRBV5-1 TGCGCCAGCAGCTCCCTAGGGGTAGGCTATGGCTACACCTTC CASSSLGVGYGYTF
few TRBD2 TRBJ2-7 15 TRBV29-1 TGCAGCGTTGGCCCCGGGGGGGCCCGGGGGAGCGAGCAGTACTTC CSVGPGGARGSEQYF
many TRBD1 TRBJ1-6 13 TRBV5-4 TGTGCCAGCAGCCCGGACAGGGAATCACCCCTCCACTTT CASSPDRESPLHF
. . TRBJ1-5 12 TRBV27 TGTGCCAGCCGCCTCGGGAGTCAGCCCCAGCATTTT CASRLGSQPQHF
few . TRBJ2-5 16 TRBV7-9 TGTGCCAGCAGCCCTATCCCCCAGGGGTATGGAGAGACCCAGTACTTC CASSPIPQGYGETQYF
. . TRBJ2-3 13 TRBV12-5 TGTGCTAGTTTAGCAGGGAACACAGATACGCAGTATTTT CASLAGNTDTQYF
. . TRBJ1-2 14 TRBV10-3 TGTGCCATCAGTGAGTCTACCGGGGCAGCTCTTGCCACCTTC CAISESTGAALATF
. TRBD1 TRBJ2-7 14 TRBV6-1 TGTGCCAGCAGTGGACAGGGGGGCCCCTACGAGCAGTACTTC CASSGQGGPYEQYF
. TRBD1 TRBJ2-1 15 TRBV19 TGTGCCAGTAGTATTGGGACAGAGAGGTCCGATGGGCAGTTCTTC CASSIGTERSDGQFF
few . TRBJ2-1 16 TRBV4-2 TGTGCCAGCAGCCAAGATGCGGTCGGCTCCTACAATGAGCAGTTCTTC CASSQDAVGSYNEQFF
. . TRBJ2-7 14 TRBV13 TGTGCCAGCAGCTTAGGGGAGGTTTCCTACGAGCAGTACTTC CASSLGEVSYEQYF
few . TRBJ2-3 15 TRBV28 TGTGCCAGCAGTTTAAGAACAGGGCTATCAGATACGCAGTATTTT CASSLRTGLSDTQYF
. . TRBJ1-4 15 TRBV6-5 TGTGCCAGCAGTTACGGGACCTTAGAAGGTGAAAAACTGTTTTTT CASSYGTLEGEKLFF
many . TRBJ2-2 14 TRBV30 TGTGCCCGAGTAATTGGGCAGAACACCGGGGAGCTGTTTTTT CARVIGQNTGELFF
few . TRBJ2-3 13 TRBV13 TGTGCCAGCAGCGCCCTTAGCACAGATACGCAGTATTTT CASSALSTDTQYF
few TRBD1 TRBJ2-7 16 TRBV9 TGTGCCAGCAGCGTAGGTTGGGGGACAGGGGCCCACGAGCAGTACTTC CASSVGWGTGAHEQYF
many . TRBJ2-1 12 TRBV9 TGTGCCAGCAGCTCCGGCGGGAATGAGCAGTTCTTC CASSSGGNEQFF
few . TRBJ1-5 15 TRBV27 TGTGCCAGCAGTAGCAGGGGCTCTAGCAATCAGCCCCAGCATTTT CASSSRGSSNQPQHF
. . TRBJ1-2 11 TRBV2 TGTGCCAGCAGTCCGAGCTATGGCTACACCTTC CASSPSYGYTF
. . TRBJ2-4 12 TRBV29-1 TGCAGCGTTAGCAGGGATGAAAACATTCAGTACTTC CSVSRDENIQYF
. . TRBJ1-4 15 TRBV5-1 TGCGCCAGCAGAGTGTGGGGTTCGGATAATGAAAAACTGTTTTTT CASRVWGSDNEKLFF
few TRBD1 TRBJ1-4 15 TRBV7-2 TGTGCCAGCAGCTTATTACAGGGGAGGGATGAAAAACTGTTTTTT CASSLLQGRDEKLFF
few . TRBJ1-6 14 TRBV30 TGTGCCTGGAGTGTTGAGTGGGAGGATTCACCCCTCCACTTT CAWSVEWEDSPLHF
few . TRBJ1-5 15 TRBV28 TGTGCCAGCAGAAAAGTTACGAGTTGGGGTCAGCCCCAGCATTTT CASRKVTSWGQPQHF